One and the same sample provided the 15 T cell receptor beta chains below, sequenced in a study of PD-1 blockade in mismatch repair-deficient tumors. Profiled with immunoSEQ multiplex PCR; TCRdb holds only in-frame clones, not every one. This sample has about 34,000 clones, with approximately 84% found just once. The sample consisted of PBMCs, taken roughly 6 weeks after starting pembrolizumab. All receptors come from an adult with mismatch repair-deficient cancer.

This chain links TRBV27 with TRBJ2-7, with TRBD1 as a possible D gene (5 bases). In germline, CDR1 is MNHEY, CDR2 SMNVEV (reference sequence). Trimming took 3 bases from V and 4 from J, leaving 16 bases between them. CDR3 length: 15 amino acids. This CDR3 is CASSFGQGYFYEQYF. CDR3 DNA sequence: TGTGCCAGCAGTTTCGGGCAGGGTTATTTTTACGAGCAGTACTTC.

Judged by abundance, this clone is medium-sized. This chain links TRBV10-3 with TRBJ1-1; D might be TRBD1 (5 bases). Per the germline V gene, CDR1 is ENHRY and CDR2 is SYGVKD. Trimming removed 6 bases from V and 1 base from J, with 12 bases in between. The CDR3 covers 14 residues. The chain's CDR3 is CAIRNQGKNTEAFF. Here the CDR3 DNA reads TGTGCCATCAGGAATCAGGGAAAGAACACTGAAGCTTTCTTT.

The J gene is TRBJ2-5, the V gene TRBV2; D might be TRBD2 (5 bases). V lost 4 bases and J lost 2, with 8 bases in between. CDR1 SNHLY and CDR2 FYNNEI come from the germline V gene. This CDR3 is 13 amino acids long. For the CDR3, the DNA is TGTGCCAGCAGTGTGGAGCGGCAAGAGACCCAGTACTTC. Its protein product is CASSVERQETQYF. The full variable domain, in which reference TRBV2 and TRBJ2-5 provide the parts outside the CDR3, is EPEVTQTPSHQVTQMGQEVILRCVPISNHLYFYWYRQILGQKVEFLVSFYNNEISEKSEIFDDQFSVERPDGSNFTLKIRSTKLEDSAMYFCASSVERQETQYFGPGTRLLVL.

Remarks on this clone: One end of the junction fails to match germline, which may point to a read error. The chain links TRBV4-2 to TRBJ2-3, with 7 bases identical to TRBD1. The CDR3 has 14 amino acids. CDR1 and CDR2 (germline): LGHNA, YNFKEQ. The CDR3 sequence is CASRQEGATDTQYF. CDR3 bases: TGTGCCAGCAGGCAAGAGGGGGCCACAGATACGCAGTATTTT.

This chain joins TRBV6-4 and TRBJ2-2, with 12 positions matching TRBD2. In germline, CDR1 is MRHNA, CDR2 SNTAGT. Trimming at V came to 5 bases and at J to 4 bases, leaving 2 bases not matched to a gene. The CDR3 contains 15 residues. The chain's CDR3 is CASSPTSGSTGELFF. CDR3 DNA: TGTGCCAGCAGTCCGACTAGCGGGAGCACCGGGGAGCTGTTTTTT.

The J gene is TRBJ2-7, the V gene TRBV5-4; TRBD1 matches at 12 bases. The germline V gene has CDR1 SGHNT and CDR2 YYREEE (reference sequence). The V segment lost 5 bases and the J segment 1 base; nucleotides outside the gene matches: 4. CDR3 length: 15 amino acids. CDR3 protein: CASRPGQGASYEQYF. The CDR3 DNA follows: TGTGCCAGCAGACCGGGACAGGGGGCTTCCTACGAGCAGTACTTC.

The V call is TRBV6-5, the J call TRBJ1-5; the match to TRBD1 covers 8 bases. V shed 5 bases, J shed 5 bases, and the junction held 8 bases outside the gene matches. CDR1 and CDR2 from the germline V gene are MNHEY and SVGAGI. The length of the CDR3 is 15 residues. The CDR3 nucleotides read TGTGCCAGCAGTCGCTACAGGGGGGGGGATCAGCCCCAGCATTTT. It is translated as CASSRYRGGDQPQHF.

This clone was detected a few times. The genes are TRBV6-1 and TRBJ2-2; D perhaps matches TRBD2 (5 bases). V lost 1 base, J lost 6 bases, and 12 bases lay in between. This CDR3 is built from 15 residues. Per germline, CDR1 MNHNS and CDR2 SASEGT. The CDR3 DNA follows: TGTGCCAGCAGTGAAGTGGGAGTCTTCGCCGGGGAGCTGTTTTTT. It translates to CASSEVGVFAGELFF.

V usage is TRBV7-2 and J usage is TRBJ2-7; TRBD1 aligns across 10 bases. This CDR3 has 14 amino acids. V dropped 3 bases and J dropped 3; count of bases not matched to a gene: 2. Germline assignment: CDR1 SGHTA and CDR2 FQGNSA. CDR3 sequence reads: CASSLGQGYYEQYF. CDR3 in DNA: TGTGCCAGCAGCTTGGGACAGGGGTACTACGAGCAGTACTTC.

The rearrangement links TRBV2 to TRBJ1-1; 8 nucleotides line up with TRBD1. V was clipped by 5 bases and J by 3 bases; unmatched bases: 8. This CDR3 spans 15 amino acids. Germline CDR1 reads SNHLY; CDR2 reads FYNNEI. DNA of the CDR3: TGTGCCAGCAGTAACAGGGGGAGGGTGGACACTGAAGCTTTCTTT. Translation: CASSNRGRVDTEAFF.

The rearrangement joins TRBV11-2 to TRBJ1-6; the D gene is possibly TRBD1 (6 bases). The CDR3 is made up of 16 amino acids. Germline V CDR1 and CDR2: SGHAT, FQNNGV. Deletions cut 6 bases from V and 2 bases from J, with 14 bases between. CDR3 in DNA: TGTGCCAGCAGGCCGAGGGGACACCCCTATAATTCACCCCTCCACTTT. Amino acids: CASRPRGHPYNSPLHF.

The rearrangement joins TRBV10-2 to TRBJ2-7; 10 positions agree with TRBD2. This CDR3 contains 16 residues. The germline V gene has CDR1 WSHSY and CDR2 SAAADI. The junction had 9 bases not matched to a gene; V was cut back by 3 bases and J by 4 bases. CDR3 region: CASSDIGLAGAYEQYF. Here the CDR3 DNA reads TGCGCCAGCAGTGATATCGGGCTAGCGGGAGCGTACGAGCAGTACTTC.

The V and J genes are TRBV5-1 and TRBJ2-1; possibly TRBD1 for D (5 bases). The germline V gene encodes CDR1 SGHRS and CDR2 YFSETQ. Trimming pared 0 bases from V and 6 bases from J, leaving 13 bases between. The CDR3 spans 15 residues. The CDR3: CASSLVAGNGNEQFF. The DNA for the CDR3 is TGCGCCAGCAGCTTGGTGGCAGGGAACGGCAATGAGCAGTTCTTC.

The V gene is TRBV5-6, the J gene TRBJ2-2, with D perhaps TRBD1 (6 bases). Germline V gene sequence: CDR1 SGHDT, CDR2 YYEEEE. Trimming stripped 0 bases from V and 5 bases from J, with 11 bases between. The CDR3 totals 15 residues. CDR3 DNA: TGTGCCAGCAGCTTGGCAGGGGTGGAAACCGGGGAGCTGTTTTTT. This sequence encodes CASSLAGVETGELFF.

The chain links TRBV28 to TRBJ1-3; D gene ambiguous. The CDR3 consists of 14 residues. Germline V gives CDR1 MDHEN, CDR2 SYDVKM. V was shortened by 3 bases and J by 2 bases, with 8 bases between the two germline ends. CDR3 sequence (DNA): TGTGCCAGCAGTTTGGGAGGTACTGGAAACACCATATATTTT. Encoded protein: CASSLGGTGNTIYF.